The 4 T cell receptor beta chains reported below all come from one sample, sequenced in a study of cytomegalovirus exposure and HLA in healthy donors. Researchers ran the PCR with 60 Vbeta and 13 Jbeta primers. Sequencing was performed with immunoSEQ multiplex PCR; in TCRdb, only in-frame clones are kept and a portion is missing. The sample shows about 200,000 clones, 82% of them seen only once. Material for sequencing was PBMCs. The receptors derive from a man between 40 and 49 years old in good health and CMV-seropositive.

This chain connects TRBV6-6 to TRBJ2-3; D is perhaps TRBD2 (5 bases). In germline, CDR1 is MNHNY, CDR2 SVGAGI (reference sequence). V was shortened by 7 bases and J by 4 bases, with 9 bases between the two germline ends. CDR3 length equals 12 residues. The CDR3 reads CASMGAADTQYF. CDR3 DNA: TGTGCCAGCATGGGAGCCGCAGATACGCAGTATTTT.

The J gene is TRBJ2-7, the V gene TRBV5-8, with D perhaps TRBD1 (6 bases). Trimming removed 1 base at V and 3 bases at J, with 8 bases between. The CDR3 length is 13 residues. Germline V gene data show CDR1 as SGHTS and CDR2 as YDEGEE. In DNA form, the CDR3 reads TGTGCCAGCAGCTTGCAGGGGTTCTACGAGCAGTACGTC. This encodes CASSLQGFYEQYV.

This rearrangement joins TRBV5-1 to TRBJ1-2, with D hard to call. Trimming removed 5 bases at V and 4 bases at J, with 9 bases between. CDR1 is SGHRS, CDR2 YFSETQ, per germline. The CDR3 is made up of 12 amino acids. This chain's CDR3 is CASRREGYGYTF. The CDR3 DNA reads TGCGCCAGCAGGCGGGAGGGCTATGGCTACACCTTC.

This chain joins TRBV27 and TRBJ2-3; D might be TRBD1 (6 bases). Trimming left V 2 bases short and J 2 bases short, with 14 bases between. CDR1 is MNHEY and CDR2 is SMNVEV in the germline V gene (reference sequence). This CDR3 contains 16 residues. As DNA, the CDR3 is TGTGCCAGCAGTTTAGGCAGGGGCATTAACACAGATACGCAGTATTTT. Amino acids: CASSLGRGINTDTQYF.